What follows are 9 T cell receptor beta chains derived from one specimen sequenced in a study of blood T cell repertoires in COVID-19. The repertoire was sequenced with immunoSEQ multiplex PCR; TCRdb's copy has only in-frame clones and lacks some. The sample records roughly 70,000 clones, around 93% being singletons. The sample consisted of peripheral blood. The receptor source for this set is a woman aged 55-70 years with active COVID-19.

The V and J genes are TRBV27 and TRBJ2-3; possibly TRBD1 for D (5 bases). V was clipped by 5 bases and J by 6 bases, with 12 bases between them. CDR1 and CDR2 from the germline V gene are MNHEY and SMNVEV (reference sequence). The CDR3 extends over 13 amino acids. CDR3 sequence (DNA): TGTGCCAGCAGTGCCAGACAGTGGGATACGCAGTATTTT. As protein: CASSARQWDTQYF.

This clone has only one observation. The rearrangement joins TRBV5-4 to TRBJ2-1; TRBD1 might be the D (6 bases). Germline values: CDR1 SGHNT, CDR2 YYREEE (reference sequence). Deletions cut 0 bases from V and 2 bases from J, with 12 bases between. The CDR3 loop spans 16 amino acids. CDR3 in amino acids: CASSLAAGAPYNEQFF. As DNA, the CDR3 is TGTGCCAGCAGCTTGGCCGCAGGGGCCCCCTACAATGAGCAGTTCTTC.

CDR3 sequence: CASSDSIPVGAGVVYNEQFF. The CDR3 region has the DNA TGTGCCAGCAGTGACTCTATCCCGGTAGGAGCGGGAGTAGTCTACAATGAGCAGTTCTTC. The chain couples TRBV6-4 to TRBJ2-1, with 8 nucleotides matching TRBD2. The CDR3 loop spans 20 amino acids. Per the germline V gene, CDR1 is MRHNA and CDR2 is SNTAGT. V was pared by 0 bases and J by 3 bases, with 16 bases of the junction left unmatched.

This chain connects TRBV11-2 to TRBJ2-5; 14 positions agree with TRBD2. Germline-derived CDR1 and CDR2 are SGHAT and FQNNGV. This CDR3 contains 16 residues. Trimming at V came to 5 bases and at J to 5 bases, leaving 7 bases not matched to a gene. CDR3 sequence (DNA): TGTGCCAGCAGCCATAGACTAGCGGGAGGGCGGGAGACCCAGTACTTC. It specifies CASSHRLAGGRETQYF.

The genes are TRBV6-6 and TRBJ2-3; D perhaps matches TRBD1 (5 bases). V was shortened by 2 bases and J by 2 bases, with 11 bases between the two germline ends. This CDR3 is 15 amino acids long. In germline, CDR1 is MNHNY, CDR2 SVGAGI (reference sequence). CDR3 bases: TGTGCCAGCAGTTACCCCGGACAAAACACAGATACGCAGTATTTT. This sequence encodes CASSYPGQNTDTQYF.

The V and J genes are TRBV20-1 and TRBJ2-7, with no clear D. This CDR3 is 14 amino acids long. Trimming shortened V by 3 bases and J by 9 bases, and 21 bases separated the two germline ends. Germline V gives CDR1 DFQATT, CDR2 SNEGSKA (reference sequence). The CDR3 spells CSASWRKARVTQYF. CDR3 in DNA: TGCAGTGCTAGTTGGCGGAAAGCACGCGTCACGCAGTACTTC.

The V gene is TRBV2, the J gene TRBJ2-1, with TRBD2 matching over 12 bases. This CDR3 has 17 amino acids. Losses at the gene ends were 2 bases for V and 8 bases for J; bases not matched to a gene: 10. CDR1 SNHLY and CDR2 FYNNEI come from the germline V gene. The CDR3 DNA reads TGTGCCAGCAGTGAAACTACGACTAGCGGGAGTTCGTATGAGCAGTTCTTC. This gives the protein CASSETTTSGSSYEQFF.

The rearrangement links TRBV5-1 to TRBJ1-1; 7 nucleotides match TRBD1. Germline V CDR1 and CDR2: SGHRS, YFSETQ. V lost 1 base to trimming and J lost 7 bases; unmatched junction nucleotides: 4. The CDR3 is 13 residues long. The CDR3 coding sequence is TGCGCCAGCAGCTTGCACCGGGACAGTGAAGCTTTCTTT. Its protein is CASSLHRDSEAFF.

In this sample, this clone turned up a few times. V usage is TRBV14 and J usage is TRBJ2-7; no definite D call. The CDR3 runs 12 residues. The V gene lost 2 bases and the J gene lost 5 bases, with 7 bases spanning the gap. Germline values: CDR1 SGHDN, CDR2 FVKESK. The CDR3 coding sequence is TGTGCCAGCAGCCAAATAGTTCACGAGCAGTACTTC. Translating it yields CASSQIVHEQYF.